This T cell receptor beta chain is from a study of CD8 T cells in Susac syndrome. From blood CD8+ and CD4+ T cells, the TCR beta chain was sequenced. The individuals used as controls were healthy donors who had been matched for both age and sex. In contrast to the negatively isolated CD8+ and CD4+ T cells, TEMRA cells were FACS-enriched. On this clonotype itself: What it recognizes is unknown.

J was trimmed by 4 bases and V by 6 bases; bases with no gene match: 4. The CDR3 loop spans 13 amino acids. Germline values: CDR1 MNHNS, CDR2 SASEGT. Study-level results: Individuals included in the TCR sequencing and HLA analysis were acknowledged by the study to be relatively few in number.

cDNA came from around 0.5 to 1 ug RNA primed by random hexamers. TCRdb re-analysed the immunoSEQ multiplex PCR reads in MiXCR, keeping a single row per CDR3 protein. The sample shows some 200,000 distinct CDR3 sequences, approximately 95% of them seen only once. Sequences were obtained from CD4+ T cells from PBMCs. The chain uses TRBV6-1 and TRBJ2-5, with TRBD2 identical over 8 bases. The receptor comes from a human donor in good health. The CDR3 reads CASSESGRETQYF. The DNA of the CDR3 is TGTGCCAGCAGCGAAAGCGGGAGAGAGACCCAGTACTTC.